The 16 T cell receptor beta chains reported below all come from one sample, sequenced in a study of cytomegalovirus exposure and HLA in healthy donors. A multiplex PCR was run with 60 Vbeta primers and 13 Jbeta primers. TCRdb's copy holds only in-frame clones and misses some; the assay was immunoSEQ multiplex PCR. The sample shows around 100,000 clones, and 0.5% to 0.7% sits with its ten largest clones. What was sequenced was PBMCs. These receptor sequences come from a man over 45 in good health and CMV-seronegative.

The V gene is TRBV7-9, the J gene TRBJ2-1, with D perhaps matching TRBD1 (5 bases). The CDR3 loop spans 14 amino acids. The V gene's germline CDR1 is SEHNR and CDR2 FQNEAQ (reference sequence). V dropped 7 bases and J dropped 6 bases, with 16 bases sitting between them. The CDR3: CASTYSPGSNEQFF. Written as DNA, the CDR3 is TGTGCCAGCACCTACTCTCCAGGGTCCAATGAGCAGTTCTTC.

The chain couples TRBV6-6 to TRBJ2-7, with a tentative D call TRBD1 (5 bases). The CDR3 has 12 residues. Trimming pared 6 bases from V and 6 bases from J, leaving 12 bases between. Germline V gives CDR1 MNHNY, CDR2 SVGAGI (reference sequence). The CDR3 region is CASRKDTGEQYF. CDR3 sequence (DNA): TGTGCCAGCAGAAAAGATACAGGCGAGCAGTACTTC.

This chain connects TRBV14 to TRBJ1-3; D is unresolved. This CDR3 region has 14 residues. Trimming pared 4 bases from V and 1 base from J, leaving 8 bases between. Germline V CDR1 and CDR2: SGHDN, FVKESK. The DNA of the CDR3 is TGTGCCAGCAGCCCTGTCGGGTCTGGAAACACCATATATTTT. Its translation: CASSPVGSGNTIYF.

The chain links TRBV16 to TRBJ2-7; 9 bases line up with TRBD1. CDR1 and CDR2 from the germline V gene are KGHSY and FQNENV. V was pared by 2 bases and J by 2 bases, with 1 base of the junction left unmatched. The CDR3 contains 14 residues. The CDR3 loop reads CASSQRTGAYEQYF. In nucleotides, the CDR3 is TGTGCCAGCAGCCAAAGGACAGGGGCCTACGAGCAGTACTTC.

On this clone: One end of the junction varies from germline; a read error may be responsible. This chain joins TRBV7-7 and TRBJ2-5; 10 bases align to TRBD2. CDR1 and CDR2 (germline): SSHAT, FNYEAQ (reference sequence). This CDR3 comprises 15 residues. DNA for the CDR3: TGTGCTAGCAGCCAAATCAGCGGGGGGGGCGAGACCCAGTACTTC. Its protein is CASSQISGGGETQYF.

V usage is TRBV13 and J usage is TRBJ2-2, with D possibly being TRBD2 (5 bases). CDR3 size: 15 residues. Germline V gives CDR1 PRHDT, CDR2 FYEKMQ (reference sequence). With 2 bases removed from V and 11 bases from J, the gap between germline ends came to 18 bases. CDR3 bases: TGTGCCAGCAGCTTATGGCGGGTGGGCGGCGGAGAGCTGTTTTTT. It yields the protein CASSLWRVGGGELFF.

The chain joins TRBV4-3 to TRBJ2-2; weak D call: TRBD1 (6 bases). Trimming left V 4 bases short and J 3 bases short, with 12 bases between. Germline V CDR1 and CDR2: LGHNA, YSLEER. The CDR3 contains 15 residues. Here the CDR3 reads CASSRRGGDTGELFF. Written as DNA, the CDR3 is TGCGCCAGCAGCCGTAGAGGGGGAGACACCGGGGAGCTGTTTTTT.

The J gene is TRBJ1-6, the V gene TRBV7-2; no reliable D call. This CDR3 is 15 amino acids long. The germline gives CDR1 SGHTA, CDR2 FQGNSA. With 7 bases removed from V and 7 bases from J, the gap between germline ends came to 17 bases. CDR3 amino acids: CASTLQSGENSPLHF. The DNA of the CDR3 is TGTGCCAGCACCCTCCAGTCCGGGGAAAATTCACCCCTCCACTTT.

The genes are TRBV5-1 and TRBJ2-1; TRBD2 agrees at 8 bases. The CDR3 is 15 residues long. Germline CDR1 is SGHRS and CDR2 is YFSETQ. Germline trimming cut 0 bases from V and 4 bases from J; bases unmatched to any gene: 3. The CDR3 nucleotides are TGCGCCAGCAGCTTGGGCGGGGGGATTTACAATGAGCAGTTCTTC. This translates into CASSLGGGIYNEQFF.

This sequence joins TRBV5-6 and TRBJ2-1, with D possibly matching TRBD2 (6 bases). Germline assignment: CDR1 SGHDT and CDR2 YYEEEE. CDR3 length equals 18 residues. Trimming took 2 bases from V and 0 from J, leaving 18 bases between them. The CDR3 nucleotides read TGTGCCAGCAGCTTCCGTCGAGGTAGCGGATCCTCCTACAATGAGCAGTTCTTC. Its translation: CASSFRRGSGSSYNEQFF.

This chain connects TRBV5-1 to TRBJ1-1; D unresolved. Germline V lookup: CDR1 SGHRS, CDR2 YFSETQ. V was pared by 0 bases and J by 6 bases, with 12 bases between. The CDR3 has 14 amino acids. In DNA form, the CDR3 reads TGCGCCAGCAGCTTGGGTTCGGGTGGGTCTGAAGCTTTCTTT. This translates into CASSLGSGGSEAFF.

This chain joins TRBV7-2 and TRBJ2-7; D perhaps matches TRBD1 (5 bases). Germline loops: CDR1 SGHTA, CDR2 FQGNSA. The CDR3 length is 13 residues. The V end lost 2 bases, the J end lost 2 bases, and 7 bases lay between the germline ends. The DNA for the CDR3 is TGTGCCAGCAGCTTACCAGGGCCCTACGAGCAGTACTTC. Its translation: CASSLPGPYEQYF. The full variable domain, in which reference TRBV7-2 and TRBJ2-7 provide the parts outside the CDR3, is GAGVSQSPSNKVTEKGKDVELRCDPISGHTALYWYRQSLGQGLEFLIYFQGNSAPDKSGLPSDRFSAERTGGSVSTLTIQRTQQEDSAVYLCASSLPGPYEQYFGPGTRLTVT.

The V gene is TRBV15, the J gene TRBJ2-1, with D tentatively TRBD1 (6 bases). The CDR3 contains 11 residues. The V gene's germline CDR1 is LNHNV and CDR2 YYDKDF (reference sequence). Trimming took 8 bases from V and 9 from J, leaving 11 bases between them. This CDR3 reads CATSEGVEQFF. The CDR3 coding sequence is TGTGCCACCTCTGAGGGGGTTGAGCAGTTCTTC. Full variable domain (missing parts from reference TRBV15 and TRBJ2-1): DAMVIQNPRYQVTQFGKPVTLSCSQTLNHNVMYWYQQKSSQAPKLLFHYYDKDFNNEADTPDNFQSRRPNTSFCFLDIRSPGLGDTAMYLCATSEGVEQFFGPGTRLTVL.

CDR3 protein: CASSPSRLQGTGGYTF. The DNA for the CDR3 is TGTGCCAGCAGCCCAAGCAGATTACAGGGCACAGGAGGCTACACCTTC. The chain combines TRBV9 with TRBJ1-2; D might be TRBD1 (6 bases). The germline V and J ends were trimmed by 4 bases and 8 bases, with 24 bases remaining between them. Per germline, CDR1 SGDLS and CDR2 YYNGEE. The CDR3 runs 16 residues.

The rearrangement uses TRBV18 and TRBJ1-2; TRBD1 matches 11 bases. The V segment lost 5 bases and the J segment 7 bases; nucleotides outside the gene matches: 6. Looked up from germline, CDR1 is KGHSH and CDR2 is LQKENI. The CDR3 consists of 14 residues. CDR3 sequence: CASSTGQGARGYTF. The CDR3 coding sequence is TGTGCCAGCTCAACCGGACAGGGGGCTCGTGGCTACACCTTC.

CDR3 amino acids: CASSPSAVGYGYTF. CDR3 DNA: TGTGCCAGCTCACCATCAGCGGTAGGCTATGGCTACACCTTC. The chain links TRBV18 to TRBJ1-2; D gene unclear. The germline gives CDR1 KGHSH, CDR2 LQKENI. Trimming cost V 2 bases and J 4 bases, with 11 bases left between them. This CDR3 region has 14 residues.